The 17 T cell receptor beta chains presented below share a single source sample, sequenced in a study of T cells in Graves' hyperthyroidism and ophthalmopathy. The investigators amplified TCR beta CDR3 regions from RNA transcripts. A first-round RT-PCR of the TCR CDR3 used the HTBI primer set. TCRdb re-derived calls from the multiplex PCR reads in MiXCR, one entry per CDR3 protein. Here the sample spans more than 350,000 distinct CDR3 sequences, 12% to 15% being singletons. The sample was blood. The source is a woman between 55 and 75 years old with Graves' ophthalmopathy.

This clonotype was seen repeatedly, ten times or more. This sequence joins TRBV11-2 and TRBJ2-7, with 8 nucleotides matching TRBD2. CDR1 and CDR2 from the germline V gene are SGHAT and FQNNGV. After removal of 5 bases from V and 6 bases from J, the junction contained 9 bases not matched to a gene. The CDR3 runs 14 residues. CDR3 region: CASSPSGGIGEQYF. The CDR3 DNA follows: TGTGCCAGCAGCCCGAGCGGGGGTATAGGCGAGCAGTACTTC.

The rearrangement uses TRBV19 and TRBJ2-3, with a possible D match to TRBD2 (6 bases). The germline V gene encodes CDR1 LNHDA and CDR2 SQIVND (reference sequence). V shed 3 bases and J shed 2 bases, with 9 bases lying between them. CDR3 length: 14 residues. The CDR3 nucleotides are TGTGCCAGTAGTATCCGGACTAACACAGATACGCAGTATTTT. Residues: CASSIRTNTDTQYF.

This clonotype has a handful of counts. V gene TRBV19 combines with J gene TRBJ2-3; D is possibly TRBD2 (5 bases). There are 16 residues in the CDR3. CDR1 and CDR2 from the germline V gene are LNHDA and SQIVND (reference sequence). The V and J ends lost 5 bases and 0 bases respectively, with 15 bases between them. The CDR3 DNA is TGTGCCAGTAGTTCGAGGCTAGCCGAGAGCACAGATACGCAGTATTTT. Its translation: CASSSRLAESTDTQYF.

This clonotype has just a few counts. The V and J genes are TRBV6-1 and TRBJ1-5; 7 bases fit TRBD1. From germline, CDR1 is MNHNS and CDR2 SASEGT. The CDR3 loop spans 14 amino acids. V lost 5 bases to trimming and J lost 6 bases; unmatched junction nucleotides: 7. The CDR3 DNA reads TGTGCCAGCAGTATGACAGGGCTACGTCAGCCCCAGCATTTT. Encoded protein: CASSMTGLRQPQHF.

This clonotype was seen ten or more times. This chain joins TRBV11-2 and TRBJ1-1; 8 bases fit TRBD1. The length of the CDR3 is 13 residues. The V gene's germline CDR1 is SGHAT and CDR2 FQNNGV. The V and J ends lost 5 bases and 10 bases, in that order; junction bases with no gene match: 9. The CDR3 region is CASSLRQGISAFF. CDR3 coding DNA: TGTGCCAGCAGCCTCAGACAGGGGATTTCAGCTTTCTTT.

This clonotype appeared a few times. A much larger clonotype is one base distant, so this may be a read error. V is TRBV28 and J is TRBJ2-1; TRBD2 aligns across 9 bases. Germline V gene lookup returns CDR1 MDHEN and CDR2 SYDVKM. V trimming: 8 bases; J trimming: 5 bases; junction bases outside the gene matches: 10. This CDR3 comprises 15 residues. CDR3 loop: CASGYRTSDNNEQFF. The CDR3 coding sequence is TGTGCCAGCGGTTACAGGACTAGCGACAACAATGAGCAGTTCTTC.

This clonotype has only a few counts. The CDR3 DNA reads TGTGCCAGCAGTATATCCCCCTCATCGCAGTATTTT. Its translation is CASSISPSSQYF. The chain links TRBV28 to TRBJ2-3; D not resolved. Germline CDR1 and CDR2: MDHEN and SYDVKM. V was clipped by 5 bases and J by 10 bases, with 13 bases between them. The CDR3 extends over 12 amino acids.

This clonotype was seen at least ten times. The chain carries TRBV5-8 and TRBJ2-2; no clear D gene. The germline V and J ends were trimmed by 4 bases and 8 bases, with 9 bases remaining between them. Looked up from germline, CDR1 is SGHTS and CDR2 is YDEGEE. The CDR3 covers 12 residues. This chain's CDR3 is CASSTQRGELFF. The CDR3 DNA reads TGTGCCAGCAGCACTCAACGAGGGGAGCTGTTTTTT.

As for this clonotype: A much bigger clone sits one base away, suggesting this may be a read error. Here the CDR3 omits its conserved ending phenylalanine or tryptophan, so a read error is the likely source. V usage is TRBV5-1 and J usage is TRBJ2-3, with 10 bases lining up with TRBD1. The germline gives CDR1 SGHRS, CDR2 YFSETQ. CDR3 length: 14 amino acids. This chain's CDR3 is CASSVGTGADTQYL. DNA of the CDR3: TGTGCCAGCAGCGTCGGGACAGGGGCGGATACGCAGTATCTT.

This clonotype was seen more than once but under ten times. This chain joins TRBV20-1 and TRBJ2-5; D remains ambiguous. V was trimmed by 6 bases and J by 3 bases, leaving 14 bases between them. The germline gives CDR1 DFQATT, CDR2 SNEGSKA (reference sequence). The CDR3 has 13 amino acids. The chain's CDR3 is CSARWVAEETQYF. The CDR3 DNA is TGCAGTGCACGGTGGGTTGCTGAAGAGACCCAGTACTTC.

This clonotype was observed a few times. The genes are TRBV18 and TRBJ1-4; D unresolved. This CDR3 has 14 residues. Trimming left V 6 bases short and J 1 base short, with 9 bases between. Germline assignment: CDR1 KGHSH and CDR2 LQKENI. CDR3 DNA: TGTGCCAGCTCGGTGGGTGGAACTAATGAAAAACTGTTTTTT. It translates to CASSVGGTNEKLFF.

The chain joins TRBV10-3 to TRBJ2-3, with no clear D. Trimming took off 6 bases at V and 5 bases at J, with 21 bases between the two ends. Germline assignment: CDR1 ENHRY and CDR2 SYGVKD. The CDR3 runs to 16 residues. The CDR3 DNA follows: TGTGCCATCAGACAACGCCTGACCGAGGTCGGAGATACGCAGTATTTT. This sequence encodes CAIRQRLTEVGDTQYF.

V usage is TRBV19 and J usage is TRBJ1-5, with TRBD1 matching 12 bases. The CDR3 is made up of 16 amino acids. Germline V gives CDR1 LNHDA, CDR2 SQIVND (reference sequence). V dropped 7 bases and J dropped 6; count of bases not matched to a gene: 10. CDR3 in amino acids: CASIPGQGALAQPQHF. CDR3 DNA sequence: TGTGCCAGTATTCCGGGACAGGGGGCCCTGGCTCAGCCCCAGCATTTT. Looking up the rest from reference TRBV19 and TRBJ1-5 gives the full variable domain: DGGITQSPKYLFRKEGQNVTLSCEQNLNHDAMYWYRQDPGQGLRLIYYSQIVNDFQKGDIAEGYSVSREKKESFPLTVTSAQKNPTAFYLCASIPGQGALAQPQHFGDGTRLSIL.

In its sample, this clonotype was seen many times. The genes are TRBV6-5 and TRBJ1-2; no definite D call. The V and J ends lost 6 bases and 4 bases respectively, with 12 bases between them. Germline V CDR1 and CDR2: MNHEY, SVGAGI. The CDR3 covers 13 residues. CDR3 in amino acids: CASSRFGTYGYTF. CDR3 sequence (DNA): TGTGCCAGCAGCCGTTTTGGAACCTATGGCTACACCTTC.

In this sample, this clonotype turned up many times. The gene calls are TRBV11-2 and TRBJ1-6; D remains unclear. Germline V gene lookup returns CDR1 SGHAT and CDR2 FQNNGV. Deletions cut 4 bases from V and 13 bases from J, with 11 bases between. The CDR3 runs to 12 residues. CDR3: CASSSPGRPLHF. The CDR3 DNA sequence: TGTGCCAGCAGCTCCCCGGGTCGGCCCCTCCACTTT.

The chain employs TRBV10-2 and TRBJ1-5, with TRBD1 as a possible D gene (6 bases). Trimming pared 7 bases from V and 0 bases from J, leaving 10 bases between. The length of the CDR3 is 14 residues. In germline, CDR1 is WSHSY, CDR2 SAAADI. The CDR3 region has the DNA TGCGCCAGCACCGACAGGTATAGCAATCAGCCCCAGCATTTT. It yields the protein CASTDRYSNQPQHF.

This clonotype was recorded at least ten times. The rearrangement joins TRBV20-1 to TRBJ2-3, with TRBD2 matching 11 bases. This CDR3 has 15 residues. J lost 5 bases, V lost 5 bases, and 9 bases had no gene match. Germline CDR1 and CDR2: DFQATT and SNEGSKA (reference sequence). The CDR3 here is CSAPIAGGPGDTQYF. For the CDR3, the DNA is TGCAGTGCTCCTATAGCGGGAGGGCCTGGAGATACGCAGTATTTT.